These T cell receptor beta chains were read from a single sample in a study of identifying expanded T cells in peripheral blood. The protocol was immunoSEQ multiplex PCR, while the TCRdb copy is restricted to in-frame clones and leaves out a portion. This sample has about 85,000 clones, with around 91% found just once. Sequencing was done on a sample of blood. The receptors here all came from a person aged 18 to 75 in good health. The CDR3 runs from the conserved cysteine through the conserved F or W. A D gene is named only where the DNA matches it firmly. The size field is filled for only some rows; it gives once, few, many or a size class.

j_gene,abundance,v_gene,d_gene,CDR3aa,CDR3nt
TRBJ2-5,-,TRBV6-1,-,CASRVGGGETQYF,TGTGCCAGCCGGGTAGGGGGGGGAGAGACCCAGTACTTC
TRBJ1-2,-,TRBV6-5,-,CASSPDSNYGYTF,TGTGCCAGCAGCCCGGACAGCAACTATGGCTACACCTTC
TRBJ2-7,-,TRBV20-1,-,CSSPFGAWQYF,TGCAGCTCCCCCTTTGGGGCCTGGCAGTACTTC
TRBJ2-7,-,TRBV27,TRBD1,CASSLPQDRGLYEQYF,TGTGCCAGCAGTTTACCCCAAGACAGGGGGCTCTACGAGCAGTACTTC
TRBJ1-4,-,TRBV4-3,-,CASSQEARALGEKLFF,TGCGCCAGCAGCCAAGAGGCCCGGGCCTTGGGCGAAAAACTGTTTTTT
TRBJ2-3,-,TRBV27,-,CASSLQFSTDTQYF,TGTGCCAGCAGTCTGCAGTTTAGCACAGATACGCAGTATTTT
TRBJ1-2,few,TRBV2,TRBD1,CASSEGQGGYGYTF,TGTGCCAGCAGTGAGGGACAGGGGGGCTATGGCTACACCTTC
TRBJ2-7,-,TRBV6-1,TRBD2,CASSGTSGGYEQYF,TGTGCCAGCAGCGGGACTAGCGGGGGCTACGAGCAGTACTTC
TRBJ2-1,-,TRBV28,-,CASSLAGQSRHEQFF,TGTGCCAGCAGTTTAGCGGGACAGTCGCGGCATGAGCAGTTCTTC
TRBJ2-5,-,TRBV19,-,CASRDSGAQETQYF,TGTGCCAGTAGGGATAGCGGAGCCCAAGAGACCCAGTACTTC
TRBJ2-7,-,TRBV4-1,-,CASSQEGLSYEQYF,TGCGCCAGCAGCCAAGAGGGACTTTCCTACGAGCAGTACTTC
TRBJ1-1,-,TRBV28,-,CASSLGRGKNTEAFF,TGTGCCAGCAGTCTCGGACGGGGGAAGAACACTGAAGCTTTCTTT
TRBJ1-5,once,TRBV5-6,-,CASSLAGSGNQPQHF,TGTGCCAGCAGCTTGGCAGGGTCCGGGAATCAGCCCCAGCATTTT
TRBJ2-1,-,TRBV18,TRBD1,CASSLTDRGINEQFF,TGTGCCAGCTCACTAACGGACAGGGGGATTAATGAGCAGTTCTTC
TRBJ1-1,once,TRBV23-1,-,CASSQRNTGLRTEAFF,TGCGCCAGCAGTCAAAGGAACACAGGGTTGCGGACTGAAGCTTTCTTT
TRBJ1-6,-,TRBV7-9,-,CASSLVGSLDSPLHF,TGTGCCAGCAGCTTAGTGGGATCCCTCGATTCACCCCTCCACTTT
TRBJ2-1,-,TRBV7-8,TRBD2,CASSLGEPGLANRRNTYEQFF,TGTGCCAGCAGCTTAGGAGAACCGGGACTAGCTAACAGGAGGAATACCTATGAGCAGTTCTTC
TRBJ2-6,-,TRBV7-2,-,CASSYGVSGANVLTF,TGTGCCAGCAGCTATGGGGTCTCTGGGGCCAACGTCCTGACTTTC
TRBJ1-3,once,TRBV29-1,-,CSAESHWGTGNTIYF,TGCAGCGCCGAGAGTCATTGGGGGACAGGAAACACCATATATTTT
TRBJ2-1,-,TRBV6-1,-,CASSAPAHSYNEQFF,TGTGCCAGCAGTGCCCCGGCCCACTCCTACAATGAGCAGTTCTTC
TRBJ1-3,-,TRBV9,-,CASGPVEGNSGNTIYF,TGTGCCAGCGGCCCCGTGGAGGGAAACTCTGGAAACACCATATATTTT
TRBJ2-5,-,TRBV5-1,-,CASSPGTLETQYF,TGCGCCAGCAGCCCTGGGACATTGGAGACCCAGTACTTC
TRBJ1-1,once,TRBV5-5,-,CASTRMGDTEAFF,TGTGCCAGCACCCGGATGGGGGACACTGAAGCTTTCTTT
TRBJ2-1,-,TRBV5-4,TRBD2,CASSAREGSYNEQFF,TGTGCCAGCAGCGCGCGGGAGGGGTCCTACAATGAGCAGTTCTTC
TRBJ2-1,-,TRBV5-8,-,CASSPTYSTYNEQFF,TGTGCCAGCAGCCCCACTTACTCTACCTACAATGAGCAGTTCTTC
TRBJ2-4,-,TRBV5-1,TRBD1,CASSSRQGNTKNIQYF,TGCGCCAGCAGCTCCCGACAGGGGAATACCAAAAACATTCAGTACTTC
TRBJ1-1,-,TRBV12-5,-,CASGLKANTEAFF,TGTGCTAGTGGTTTGAAGGCAAACACTGAAGCTTTCTTT
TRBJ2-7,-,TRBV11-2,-,CASSLDRGPYEQYF,TGTGCCAGCAGCTTAGACAGGGGACCCTACGAGCAGTACTTC
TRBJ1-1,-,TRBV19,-,CASTPLGFTTPHTEAFF,TGTGCCAGTACCCCGCTGGGCTTTACAACCCCCCACACTGAAGCTTTCTTT
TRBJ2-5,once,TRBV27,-,CASSLSGAGETQYF,TGTGCCAGCAGTTTATCAGGGGCGGGGGAGACCCAGTACTTC
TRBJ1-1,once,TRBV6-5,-,CATRNGGSAEAFF,TGTGCCACCAGGAATGGAGGGAGTGCTGAAGCTTTCTTT
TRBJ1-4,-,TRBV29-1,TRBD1,CSVSYSGTENEKLFF,TGCAGCGTTTCGTACTCAGGGACAGAGAATGAAAAACTGTTTTTT
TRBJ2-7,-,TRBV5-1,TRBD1,CASKDRDEQYF,TGCGCCAGCAAGGACAGGGACGAGCAGTACTTC
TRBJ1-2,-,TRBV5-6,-,CASSLEQTDGYTF,TGTGCCAGCAGCTTGGAACAGACCGATGGCTACACCTTC
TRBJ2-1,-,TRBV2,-,CASNWAAYNEQFF,TGTGCCAGCAACTGGGCAGCCTACAATGAGCAGTTCTTC
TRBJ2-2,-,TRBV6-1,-,CASGKISTGELFF,TGTGCCAGCGGAAAAATCAGTACCGGGGAGCTGTTTTTT
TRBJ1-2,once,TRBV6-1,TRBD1,CASLEKGAKGYTF,TGTGCCAGCCTCGAAAAGGGGGCTAAGGGCTACACCTTC
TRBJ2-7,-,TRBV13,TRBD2,CASSLERGGLEFYEQYF,TGTGCCAGCAGCTTAGAGCGGGGAGGTCTAGAATTCTACGAGCAGTACTTC
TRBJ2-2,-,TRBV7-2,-,CASSLETSPTGELFF,TGTGCCAGCAGCTTAGAAACTAGCCCCACCGGGGAGCTGTTTTTT
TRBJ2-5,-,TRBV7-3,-,CASSLVADQETQYF,TGTGCCAGCAGCTTAGTGGCAGACCAAGAGACCCAGTACTTC
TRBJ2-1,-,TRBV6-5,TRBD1,CASSTDRGLYNEQFF,TGTGCCAGCAGTACGGACAGGGGCCTATACAATGAGCAGTTCTTC
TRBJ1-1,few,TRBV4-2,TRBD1,CASSPGTGGGMNTEAFF,TGTGCCAGCAGCCCCGGGACAGGGGGGGGTATGAACACTGAAGCTTTCTTT
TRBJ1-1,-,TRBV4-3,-,CASSQEWGGNTEAFF,TGCGCCAGCAGCCAAGAGTGGGGGGGGAACACTGAAGCTTTCTTT
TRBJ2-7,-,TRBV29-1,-,CSVGDWQFKYF,TGCAGCGTTGGAGATTGGCAGTTTAAGTACTTC
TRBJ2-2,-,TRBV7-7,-,CASSLGAGSNGELFF,TGTGCTAGCAGCTTAGGGGCAGGGTCTAACGGGGAGCTGTTTTTT
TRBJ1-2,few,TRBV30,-,CAWSVSDGYTF,TGTGCCTGGAGTGTTTCAGATGGCTACACCTTC
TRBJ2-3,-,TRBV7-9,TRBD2,CASSPQLAGGSDTQYF,TGTGCCAGCAGCCCCCAACTAGCGGGAGGCTCAGATACGCAGTATTTT
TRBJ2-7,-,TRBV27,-,CASSPHPLGEQYF,TGTGCCAGCAGTCCCCATCCTCTTGGGGAGCAGTACTTC
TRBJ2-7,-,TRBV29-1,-,CSVEFGSSYEQYF,TGCAGCGTTGAATTCGGGTCCTCCTACGAGCAGTACTTC
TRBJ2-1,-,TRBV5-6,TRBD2,CASSPIPTSGMVGQFF,TGTGCCAGCAGCCCAATCCCTACTAGCGGGATGGTCGGTCAGTTCTTC
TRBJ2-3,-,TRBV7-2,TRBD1,CASGEQGADTQYF,TGTGCCAGCGGCGAGCAGGGGGCAGATACGCAGTATTTT
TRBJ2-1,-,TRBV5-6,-,CASSARPGSYNEQFF,TGTGCCAGCAGCGCGAGGCCAGGTTCCTACAATGAGCAGTTCTTC
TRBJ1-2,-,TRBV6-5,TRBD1,CASSTDRGVNYGYTF,TGTGCCAGCAGCACTGACAGGGGAGTAAACTATGGCTACACCTTC
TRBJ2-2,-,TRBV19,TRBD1,CASSMWDRVTGELFF,TGTGCCAGTAGTATGTGGGACAGGGTCACCGGGGAGCTGTTTTTT